This is a list of T cell receptor beta chains from one sample in a study of cytomegalovirus exposure and HLA in healthy donors. The table came from immunoSEQ multiplex PCR; TCRdb's copy has only in-frame clones and leaves some out. Of approximately 90,000 clones in the sample, 60% to 80% are singletons; the top ten hold about 3.5%. The sample taken for sequencing was PBMCs. The receptors stem from a man aged 40-49 years in good health and CMV-seronegative. Both conserved end residues are part of each CDR3. A row's size may be missing; if present it is once, few, many or a size class.

CDR3	J	V	size
CSVEEGGAYGYTF	TRBJ1-2	TRBV29-1	few
CAWQRQGRYGYTF	TRBJ1-2	TRBV30	NA
CASSRQGWGEKLFF	TRBJ1-4	TRBV2	NA
CASSERQGVEQFF	TRBJ2-1	TRBV2	few
CASSLWGQGGTEAFF	TRBJ1-1	TRBV7-3	NA
CASSLGDGGTGELFF	TRBJ2-2	TRBV5-4	NA
CASSVGLAGVSSYNEQFF	TRBJ2-1	TRBV19	NA
CAWSRQGWSGELFF	TRBJ2-2	TRBV30	NA
CASSPQGGYGYTF	TRBJ1-2	TRBV5-4	NA
CASSSPGTSGGLPYEQYF	TRBJ2-7	TRBV28	NA
CASSLDRNTEAFF	TRBJ1-1	TRBV27	NA
CASSEQVGQAGEQYF	TRBJ2-7	TRBV25-1	many
CASSRAGGSSGANVLTF	TRBJ2-6	TRBV19	NA
CASSLGGGKNIQYF	TRBJ2-4	TRBV5-6	NA
CASSHTSTARSYNEQFF	TRBJ2-1	TRBV4-2	NA
CATSPWTVVGANVLTF	TRBJ2-6	TRBV15	NA
CASSLDRGWDTEAFF	TRBJ1-1	TRBV5-8	NA
CASSLFSPQETQYF	TRBJ2-5	TRBV7-9	NA
CASSDAGSRNEQFF	TRBJ2-1	TRBV2	NA
CASSPQGLPYEQYF	TRBJ2-7	TRBV4-1	NA
CASSPRQGPIEKLFF	TRBJ1-4	TRBV7-2	NA
CASRVRGKTEAFF	TRBJ1-1	TRBV6-1	NA
CASARDSYTDTQYF	TRBJ2-3	TRBV5-1	NA
CASSLSGSADTQYF	TRBJ2-3	TRBV5-4	NA
CASTPDRGKTYNEQFF	TRBJ2-1	TRBV5-6	NA
CASSPSYFVSGEYEQYF	TRBJ2-7	TRBV27	few
CASSQATGGAETQYF	TRBJ2-5	TRBV4-2	NA
CASSDRQGSSEAFF	TRBJ1-1	TRBV6-1	few
CASSLGQLRQGRTDTQYF	TRBJ2-3	TRBV11-3	NA
CASSNFRGASNQPQHF	TRBJ1-5	TRBV19	NA
CASRPTSGSSYEQYF	TRBJ2-7	TRBV6-1	once
CASSLAGGSNQPQHF	TRBJ1-5	TRBV5-6	NA
CASTPGGPNTEAFF	TRBJ1-1	TRBV7-9	NA
CAWSNQGGSPLHF	TRBJ1-6	TRBV30	NA
CASSLFPGTGANEQFF	TRBJ2-1	TRBV28	NA
CASSQGNYRSTDTQYF	TRBJ2-3	TRBV4-2	few
CASSLTPGYEQYF	TRBJ2-7	TRBV7-7	NA
CASSDTFVGGPSGANVLTF	TRBJ2-6	TRBV6-4	NA
CASSPVVTGERNTGELFF	TRBJ2-2	TRBV10-2	NA
CASSPRTSGPYEQYF	TRBJ2-7	TRBV5-4	NA
CASSADRGSGNTIYF	TRBJ1-3	TRBV5-1	once
CASSRRSGTGTDTQYF	TRBJ2-3	TRBV18	NA
CASSPTGEGQPQHF	TRBJ1-5	TRBV6-5	NA
CASSLLSGGVSYEQYF	TRBJ2-7	TRBV5-6	NA
CASSSGLYEQYF	TRBJ2-7	TRBV6-6	NA
CASSQVRGGNEKLFF	TRBJ1-4	TRBV4-1	once
CASSLGQVTNYEQYF	TRBJ2-7	TRBV5-6	NA
CASSFGTGAYEQYF	TRBJ2-7	TRBV27	NA
CASSVGSGFTGELFF	TRBJ2-2	TRBV9	NA
CASSLGHSGGVETQYF	TRBJ2-5	TRBV5-1	NA
CASSVGALNSPLHF	TRBJ1-6	TRBV6-1	NA
CASSPTQGAKGSPLHF	TRBJ1-6	TRBV18	NA
CASSRSPGFEQYF	TRBJ2-7	TRBV7-6	NA